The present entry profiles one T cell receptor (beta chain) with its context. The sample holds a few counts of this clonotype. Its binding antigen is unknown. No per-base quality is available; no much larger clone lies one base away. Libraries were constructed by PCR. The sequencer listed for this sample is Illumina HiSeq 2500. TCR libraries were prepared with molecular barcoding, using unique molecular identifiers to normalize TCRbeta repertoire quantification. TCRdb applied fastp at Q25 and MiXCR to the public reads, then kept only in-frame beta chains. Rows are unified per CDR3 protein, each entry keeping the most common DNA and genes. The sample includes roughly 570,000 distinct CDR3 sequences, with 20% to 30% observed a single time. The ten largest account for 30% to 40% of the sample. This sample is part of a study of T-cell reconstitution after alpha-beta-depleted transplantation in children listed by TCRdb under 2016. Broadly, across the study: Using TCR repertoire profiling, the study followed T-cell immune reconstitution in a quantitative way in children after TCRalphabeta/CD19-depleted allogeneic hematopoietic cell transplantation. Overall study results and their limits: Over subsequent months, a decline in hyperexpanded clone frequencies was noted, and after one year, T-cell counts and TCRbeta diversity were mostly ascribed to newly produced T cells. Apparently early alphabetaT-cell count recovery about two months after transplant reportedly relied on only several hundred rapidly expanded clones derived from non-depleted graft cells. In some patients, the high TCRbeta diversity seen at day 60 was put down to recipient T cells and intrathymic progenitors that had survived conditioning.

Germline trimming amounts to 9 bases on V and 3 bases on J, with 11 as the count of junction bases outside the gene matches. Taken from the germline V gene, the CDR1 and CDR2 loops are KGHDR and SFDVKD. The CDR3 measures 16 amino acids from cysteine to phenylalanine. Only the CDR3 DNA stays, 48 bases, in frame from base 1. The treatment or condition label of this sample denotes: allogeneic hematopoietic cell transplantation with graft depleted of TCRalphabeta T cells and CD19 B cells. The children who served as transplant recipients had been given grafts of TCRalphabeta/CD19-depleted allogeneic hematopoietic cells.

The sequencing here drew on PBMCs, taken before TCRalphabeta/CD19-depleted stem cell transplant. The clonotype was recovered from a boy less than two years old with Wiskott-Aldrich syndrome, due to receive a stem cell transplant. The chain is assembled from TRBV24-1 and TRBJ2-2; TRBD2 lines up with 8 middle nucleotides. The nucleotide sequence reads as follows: TGTGCCACCTGTTTAGGCCGGGAGGGAGACACCGGGGAGCTGTTTTTT. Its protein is CATCLGREGDTGELFF.